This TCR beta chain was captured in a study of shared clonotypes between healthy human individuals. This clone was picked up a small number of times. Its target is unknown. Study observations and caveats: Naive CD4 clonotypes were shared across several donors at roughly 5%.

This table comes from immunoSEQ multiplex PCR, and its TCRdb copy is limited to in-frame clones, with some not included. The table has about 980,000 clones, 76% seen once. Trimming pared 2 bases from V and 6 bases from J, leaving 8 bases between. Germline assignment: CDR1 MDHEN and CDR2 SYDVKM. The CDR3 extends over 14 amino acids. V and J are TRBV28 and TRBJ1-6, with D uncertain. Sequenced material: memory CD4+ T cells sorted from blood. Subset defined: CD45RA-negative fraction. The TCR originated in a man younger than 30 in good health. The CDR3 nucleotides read TGTGCCAGCAGTTTAGGGGTGGGTAATTCACCCCTCCACTTT. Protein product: CASSLGVGNSPLHF.